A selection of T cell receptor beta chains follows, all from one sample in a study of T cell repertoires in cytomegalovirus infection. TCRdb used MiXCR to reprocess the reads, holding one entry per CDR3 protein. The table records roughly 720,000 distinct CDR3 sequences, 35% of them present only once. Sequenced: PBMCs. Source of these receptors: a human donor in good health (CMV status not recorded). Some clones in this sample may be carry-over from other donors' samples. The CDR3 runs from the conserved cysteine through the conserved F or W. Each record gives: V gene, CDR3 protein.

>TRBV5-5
CASSLVEDEQFF
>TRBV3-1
CASSPTMDYVYEQYF
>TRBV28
CASSSGVILQYF
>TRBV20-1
CSAPGRDGSYEQYF
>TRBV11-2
CASSSGQGDYLAKETQYF
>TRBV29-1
CSVRGESGPNSDEQYF
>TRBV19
CASSTRDRGHQPQHF
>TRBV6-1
CASRNPGQGRIGNTIYF
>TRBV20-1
CSARTSGPGELFF
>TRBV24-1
CATSYFKQGRNEQYF
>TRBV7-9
CASSLALGSRTEAFF
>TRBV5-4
CASSLLTGESGYTF
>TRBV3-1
CASSQVGWGSGSGTDTQYF
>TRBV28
CASSSPGATYEQSF
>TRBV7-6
CASSHPGGHNSYNEQFF
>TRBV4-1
CASSQEISRGNSPLHF
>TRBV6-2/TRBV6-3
CASSYSGRTEAFF
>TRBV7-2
CASSLDKGQVFSGANVLTF
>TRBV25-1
CASSGSMGYNSPHHF
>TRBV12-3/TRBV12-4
CATTLLLDTEAFF
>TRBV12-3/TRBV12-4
CASSTGFNTGELFF
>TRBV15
CATSRDRAGGANVLTF
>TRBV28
CASSLGWTGYEQYF
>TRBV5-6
CASSSERDTTQETQYF
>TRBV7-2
CASSSRGWRGGTYGEQFF
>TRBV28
CASSLSASEEPTSTDTQYF
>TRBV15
CATWDMGRNQPQHF